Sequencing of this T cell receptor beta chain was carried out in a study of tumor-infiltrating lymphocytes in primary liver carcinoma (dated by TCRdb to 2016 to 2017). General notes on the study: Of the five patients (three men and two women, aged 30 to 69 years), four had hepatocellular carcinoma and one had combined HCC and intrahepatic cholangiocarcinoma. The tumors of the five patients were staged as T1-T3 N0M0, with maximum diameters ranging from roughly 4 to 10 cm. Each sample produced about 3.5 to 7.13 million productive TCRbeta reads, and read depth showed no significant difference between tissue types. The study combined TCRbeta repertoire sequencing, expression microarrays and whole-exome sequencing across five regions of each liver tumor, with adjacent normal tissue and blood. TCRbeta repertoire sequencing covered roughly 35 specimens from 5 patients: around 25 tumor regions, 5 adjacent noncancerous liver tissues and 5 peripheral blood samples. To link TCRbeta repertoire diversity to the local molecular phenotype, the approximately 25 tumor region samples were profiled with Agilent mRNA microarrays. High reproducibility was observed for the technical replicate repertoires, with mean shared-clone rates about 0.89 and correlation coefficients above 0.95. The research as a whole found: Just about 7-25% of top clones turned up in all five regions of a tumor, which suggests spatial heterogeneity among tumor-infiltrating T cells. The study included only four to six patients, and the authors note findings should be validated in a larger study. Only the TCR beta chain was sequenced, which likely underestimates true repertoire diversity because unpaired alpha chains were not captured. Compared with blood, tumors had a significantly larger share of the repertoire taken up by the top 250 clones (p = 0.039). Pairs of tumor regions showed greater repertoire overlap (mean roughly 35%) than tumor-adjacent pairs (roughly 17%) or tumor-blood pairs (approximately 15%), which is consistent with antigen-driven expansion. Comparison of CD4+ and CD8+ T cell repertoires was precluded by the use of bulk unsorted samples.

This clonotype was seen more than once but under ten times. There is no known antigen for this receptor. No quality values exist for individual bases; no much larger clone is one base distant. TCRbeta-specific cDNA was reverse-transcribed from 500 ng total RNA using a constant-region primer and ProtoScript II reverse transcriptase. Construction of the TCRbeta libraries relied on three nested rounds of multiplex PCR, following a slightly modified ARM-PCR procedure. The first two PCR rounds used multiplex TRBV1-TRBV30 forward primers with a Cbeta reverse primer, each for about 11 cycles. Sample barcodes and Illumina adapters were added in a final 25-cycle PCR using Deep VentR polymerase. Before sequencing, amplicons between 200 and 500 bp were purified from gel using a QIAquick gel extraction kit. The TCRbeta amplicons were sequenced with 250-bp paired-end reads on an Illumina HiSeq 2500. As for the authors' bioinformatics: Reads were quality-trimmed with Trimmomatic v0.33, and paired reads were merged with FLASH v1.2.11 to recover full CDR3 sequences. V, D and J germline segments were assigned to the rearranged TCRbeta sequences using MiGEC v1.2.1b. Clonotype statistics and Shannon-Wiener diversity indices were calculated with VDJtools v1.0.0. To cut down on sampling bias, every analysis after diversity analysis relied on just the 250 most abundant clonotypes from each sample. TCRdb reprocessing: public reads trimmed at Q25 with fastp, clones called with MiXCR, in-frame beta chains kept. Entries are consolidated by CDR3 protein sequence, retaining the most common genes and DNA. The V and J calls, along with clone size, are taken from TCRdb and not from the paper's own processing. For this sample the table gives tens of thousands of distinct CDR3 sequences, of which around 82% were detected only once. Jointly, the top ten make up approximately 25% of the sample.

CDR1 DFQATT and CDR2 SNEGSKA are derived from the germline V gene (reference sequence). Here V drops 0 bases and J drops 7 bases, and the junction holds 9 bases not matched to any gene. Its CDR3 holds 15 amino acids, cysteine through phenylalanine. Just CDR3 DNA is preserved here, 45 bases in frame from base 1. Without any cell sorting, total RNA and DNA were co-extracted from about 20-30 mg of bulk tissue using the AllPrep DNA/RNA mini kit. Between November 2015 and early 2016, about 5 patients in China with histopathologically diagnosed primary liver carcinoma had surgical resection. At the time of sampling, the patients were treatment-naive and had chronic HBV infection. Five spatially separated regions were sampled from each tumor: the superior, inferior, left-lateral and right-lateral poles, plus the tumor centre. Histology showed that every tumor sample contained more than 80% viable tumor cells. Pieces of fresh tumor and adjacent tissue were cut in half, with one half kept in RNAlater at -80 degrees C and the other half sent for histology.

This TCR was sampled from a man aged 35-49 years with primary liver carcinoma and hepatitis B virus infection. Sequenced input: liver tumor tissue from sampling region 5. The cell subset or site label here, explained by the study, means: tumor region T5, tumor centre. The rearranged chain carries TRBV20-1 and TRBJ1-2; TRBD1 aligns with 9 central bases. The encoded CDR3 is CSARDRGQGSSGYTF. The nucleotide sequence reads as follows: TGCAGTGCTAGAGATAGGGGACAGGGATCCTCTGGCTACACCTTC.